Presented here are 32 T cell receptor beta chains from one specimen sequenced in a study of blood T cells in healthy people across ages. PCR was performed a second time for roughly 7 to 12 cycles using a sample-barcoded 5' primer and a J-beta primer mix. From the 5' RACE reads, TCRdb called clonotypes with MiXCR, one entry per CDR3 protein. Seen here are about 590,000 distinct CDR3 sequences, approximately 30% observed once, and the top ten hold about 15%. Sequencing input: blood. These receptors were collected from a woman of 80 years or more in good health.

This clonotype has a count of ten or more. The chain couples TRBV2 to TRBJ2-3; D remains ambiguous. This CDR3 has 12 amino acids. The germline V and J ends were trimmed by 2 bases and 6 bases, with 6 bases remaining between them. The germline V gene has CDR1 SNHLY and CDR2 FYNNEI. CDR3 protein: CASSERADTQYF. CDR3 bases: TGTGCCAGCAGTGAACGTGCGGATACGCAGTATTTT.

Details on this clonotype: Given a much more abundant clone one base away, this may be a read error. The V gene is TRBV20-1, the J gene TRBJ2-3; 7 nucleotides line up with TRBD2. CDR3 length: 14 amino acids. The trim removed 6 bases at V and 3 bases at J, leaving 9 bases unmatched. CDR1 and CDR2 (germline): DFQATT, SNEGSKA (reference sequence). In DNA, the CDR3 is TGCAGTGCCTTTGGGGACGGGAGGACAGATACGCAGTATTTT. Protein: CSAFGDGRTDTQYF.

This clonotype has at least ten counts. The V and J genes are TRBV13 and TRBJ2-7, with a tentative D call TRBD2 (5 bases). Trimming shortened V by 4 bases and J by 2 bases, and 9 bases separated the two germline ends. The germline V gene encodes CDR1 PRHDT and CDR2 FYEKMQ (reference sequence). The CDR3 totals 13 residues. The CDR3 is CASSSSGAYEQYF. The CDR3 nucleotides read TGTGCCAGCAGCTCTTCCGGGGCCTACGAGCAGTACTTC.

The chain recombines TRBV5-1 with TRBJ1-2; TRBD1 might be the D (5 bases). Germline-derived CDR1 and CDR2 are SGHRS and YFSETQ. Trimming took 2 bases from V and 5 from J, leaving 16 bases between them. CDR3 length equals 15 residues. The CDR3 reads CASSLGFRDRYGYTF. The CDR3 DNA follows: TGCGCCAGCAGCTTAGGCTTCCGGGACCGATATGGCTACACCTTC.

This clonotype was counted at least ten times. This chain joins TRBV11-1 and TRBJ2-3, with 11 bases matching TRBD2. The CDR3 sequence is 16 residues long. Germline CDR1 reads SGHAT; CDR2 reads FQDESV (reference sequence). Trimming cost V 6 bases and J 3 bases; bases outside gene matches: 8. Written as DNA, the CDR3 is TGTGCCAGCAGTTCCGGGACTAGCGGAGTAACAGATACGCAGTATTTT. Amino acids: CASSSGTSGVTDTQYF.

For the CDR3, the DNA is TGCGCCAGCAGCCAAGATATTGGCGGGGGGTTTTATGGCACAGATACGCAGTATTTT. Encoded protein: CASSQDIGGGFYGTDTQYF. J is TRBJ2-3 and V is TRBV4-3; 8 nucleotides match TRBD2. This CDR3 region has 19 residues. J was trimmed by 1 base and V by 0 bases; bases with no gene match: 12. CDR1 LGHNA and CDR2 YSLEER come from the germline V gene.

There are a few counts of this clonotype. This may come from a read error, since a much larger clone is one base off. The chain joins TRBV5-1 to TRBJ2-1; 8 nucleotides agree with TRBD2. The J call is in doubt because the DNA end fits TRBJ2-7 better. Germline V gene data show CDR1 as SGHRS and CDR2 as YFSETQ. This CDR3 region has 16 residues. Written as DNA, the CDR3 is TGCGCCAGCAGCGGACTAGAGACTAGCGCCTACAATGAGCAGTACTTC. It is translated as CASSGLETSAYNEQYF.

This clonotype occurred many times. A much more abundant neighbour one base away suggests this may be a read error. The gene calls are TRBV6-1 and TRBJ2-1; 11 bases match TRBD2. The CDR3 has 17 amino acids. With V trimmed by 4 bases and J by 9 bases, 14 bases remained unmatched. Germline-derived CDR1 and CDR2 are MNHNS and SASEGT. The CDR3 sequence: CASSVYTSGGKGAEQFF. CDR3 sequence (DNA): TGTGCCAGCAGTGTGTACACTAGCGGGGGAAAGGGCGCTGAGCAGTTCTTC.

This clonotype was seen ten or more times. The CDR3 region has the DNA TGCGCCAGCAGCACCGGGAGCACTAACTATGGCTACACCTTC. Translating gives CASSTGSTNYGYTF. V is TRBV5-1 and J is TRBJ1-2; D gene ambiguous. Germline V gene data show CDR1 as SGHRS and CDR2 as YFSETQ. Trimming stripped 4 bases from V and 0 bases from J, with 10 bases between. CDR3 length: 14 amino acids. The full variable domain, in which reference TRBV5-1 and TRBJ1-2 provide the parts outside the CDR3, is KAGVTQTPRYLIKTRGQQVTLSCSPISGHRSVSWYQQTPGQGLQFLFEYFSETQRNKGNFPGRFSGRQFSNSRSEMNVSTLELGDSALYLCASSTGSTNYGYTFGSGTRLTVV.

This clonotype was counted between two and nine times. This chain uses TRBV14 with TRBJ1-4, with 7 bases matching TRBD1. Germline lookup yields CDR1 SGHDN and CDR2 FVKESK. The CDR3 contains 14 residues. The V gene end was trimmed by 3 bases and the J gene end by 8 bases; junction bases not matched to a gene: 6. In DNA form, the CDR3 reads TGTGCCAGCAGCCAGGGACAGATACCAGAAAAACTGTTTTTT. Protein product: CASSQGQIPEKLFF. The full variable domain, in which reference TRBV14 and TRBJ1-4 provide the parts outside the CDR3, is EAGVTQFPSHSVIEKGQTVTLRCDPISGHDNLYWYRRVMGKEIKFLLHFVKESKQDESGMPNNRFLAERTGGTYSTLKVQPAELEDSGVYFCASSQGQIPEKLFFGSGTQLSVL.

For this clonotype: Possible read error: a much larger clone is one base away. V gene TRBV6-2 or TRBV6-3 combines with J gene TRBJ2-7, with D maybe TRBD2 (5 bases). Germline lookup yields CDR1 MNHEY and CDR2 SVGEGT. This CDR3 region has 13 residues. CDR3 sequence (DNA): TGTGCCAGCAGTTACGTCCCAACGAGGGAGCGGTACTTC. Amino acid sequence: CASSYVPTRERYF.

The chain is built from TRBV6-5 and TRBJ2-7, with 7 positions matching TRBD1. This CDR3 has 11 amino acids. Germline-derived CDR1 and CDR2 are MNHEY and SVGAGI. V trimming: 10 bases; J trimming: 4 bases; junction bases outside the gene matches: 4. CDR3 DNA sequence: TGTGCCACCCGACAGGGTTACGAGCAGTACTTC. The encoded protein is CATRQGYEQYF.

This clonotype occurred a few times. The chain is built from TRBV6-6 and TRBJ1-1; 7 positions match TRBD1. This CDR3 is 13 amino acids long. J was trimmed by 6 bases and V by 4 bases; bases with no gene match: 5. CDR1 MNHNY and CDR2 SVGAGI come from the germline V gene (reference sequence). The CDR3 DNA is TGTGCCAGCAGTTTCACAGGGGTCGCTGAAGCTTTCTTT. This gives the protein CASSFTGVAEAFF.

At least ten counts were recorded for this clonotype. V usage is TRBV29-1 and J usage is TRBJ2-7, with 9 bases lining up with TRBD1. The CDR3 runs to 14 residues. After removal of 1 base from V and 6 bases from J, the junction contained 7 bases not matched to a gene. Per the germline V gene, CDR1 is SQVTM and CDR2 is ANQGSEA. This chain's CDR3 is CSVEAGDRAAEQYF. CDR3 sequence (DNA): TGCAGCGTTGAAGCCGGGGACAGGGCGGCCGAGCAGTACTTC.

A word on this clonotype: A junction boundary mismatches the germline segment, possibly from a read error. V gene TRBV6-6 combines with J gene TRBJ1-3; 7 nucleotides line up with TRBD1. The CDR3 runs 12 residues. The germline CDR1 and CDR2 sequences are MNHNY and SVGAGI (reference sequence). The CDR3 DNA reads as TGTGCCGGCAGTTACGTTGGACAGGCTGTATATTTT. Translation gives CAGSYVGQAVYF.

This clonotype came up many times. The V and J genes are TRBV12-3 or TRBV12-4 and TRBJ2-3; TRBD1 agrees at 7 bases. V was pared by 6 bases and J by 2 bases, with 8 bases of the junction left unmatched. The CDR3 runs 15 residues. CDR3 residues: CASSSEGQHTDTQYF. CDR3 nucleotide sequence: TGTGCCAGCAGCTCTGAGGGACAGCACACAGATACGCAGTATTTT.

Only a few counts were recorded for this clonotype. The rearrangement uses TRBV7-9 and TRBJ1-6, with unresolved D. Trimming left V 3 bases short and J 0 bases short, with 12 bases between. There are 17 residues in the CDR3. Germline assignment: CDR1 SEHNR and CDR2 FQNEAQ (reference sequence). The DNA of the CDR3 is TGTGCCAGCAGCTTGGACCAACAGAGCTCCTATAATTCACCCCTCCACTTT. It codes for CASSLDQQSSYNSPLHF.

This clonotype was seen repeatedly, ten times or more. CDR3: CSARVGEGNTEAFF. The CDR3 DNA follows: TGCAGTGCTAGAGTCGGGGAGGGGAACACTGAAGCTTTCTTT. V usage is TRBV20-1 and J usage is TRBJ1-1; unclear D gene. Germline CDR1 and CDR2: DFQATT and SNEGSKA (reference sequence). With 1 base removed from V and 1 base from J, the gap between germline ends came to 10 bases. This CDR3 contains 14 residues.

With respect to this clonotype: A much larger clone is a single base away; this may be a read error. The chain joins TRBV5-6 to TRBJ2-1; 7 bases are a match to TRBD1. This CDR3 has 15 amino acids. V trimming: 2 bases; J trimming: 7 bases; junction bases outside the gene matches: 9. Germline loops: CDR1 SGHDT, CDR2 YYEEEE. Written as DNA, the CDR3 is TGTGCCAGCAGCTTCCGGGACAGTGTTTCTAATGAGCAGTTCTTC. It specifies CASSFRDSVSNEQFF.

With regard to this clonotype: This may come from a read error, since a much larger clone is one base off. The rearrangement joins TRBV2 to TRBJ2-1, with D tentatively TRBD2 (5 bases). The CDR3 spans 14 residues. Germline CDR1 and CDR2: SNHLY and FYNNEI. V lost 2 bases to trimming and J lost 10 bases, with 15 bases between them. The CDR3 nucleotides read TGTGCCAGCAGTGAATTTCGGACTTTCGACGAGCAGTTCTTC. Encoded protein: CASSEFRTFDEQFF.

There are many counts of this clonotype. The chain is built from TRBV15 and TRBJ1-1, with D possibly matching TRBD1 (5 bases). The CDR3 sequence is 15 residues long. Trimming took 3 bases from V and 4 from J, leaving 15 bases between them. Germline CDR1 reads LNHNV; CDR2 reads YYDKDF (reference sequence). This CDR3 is CATSSLSWGTTEAFF. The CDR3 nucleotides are TGTGCCACCAGCAGTCTCTCCTGGGGGACCACTGAAGCTTTCTTT.

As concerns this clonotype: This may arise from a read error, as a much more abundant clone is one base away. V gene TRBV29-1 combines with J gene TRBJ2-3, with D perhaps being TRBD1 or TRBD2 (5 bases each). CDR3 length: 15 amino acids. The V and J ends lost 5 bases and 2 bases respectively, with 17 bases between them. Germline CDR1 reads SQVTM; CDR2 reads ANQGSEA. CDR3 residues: CSVSDGPGPTDTQYF. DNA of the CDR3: TGCAGCGTTTCGGACGGCCCGGGGCCCACAGATACGCAGTATTTT.

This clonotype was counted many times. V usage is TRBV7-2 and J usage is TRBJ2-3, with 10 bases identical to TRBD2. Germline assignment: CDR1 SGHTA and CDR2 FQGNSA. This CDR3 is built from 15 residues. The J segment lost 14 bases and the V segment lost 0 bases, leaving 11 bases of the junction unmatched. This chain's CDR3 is CASSLAVASGGRPYF. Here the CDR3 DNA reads TGTGCCAGCAGCTTAGCGGTAGCTAGCGGGGGCCGTCCGTATTTT.

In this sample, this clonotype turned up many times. The CDR3 DNA reads as TGTGCCAGCAGTCGTGAGGGGAACTATGGCTACACCTTC. Translated: CASSREGNYGYTF. The chain links TRBV27 to TRBJ1-2; D is perhaps TRBD1 (5 bases). Looked up from germline, CDR1 is MNHEY and CDR2 is SMNVEV (reference sequence). CDR3 length: 13 residues. V was trimmed by 5 bases and J by 2 bases, leaving 9 bases between them.

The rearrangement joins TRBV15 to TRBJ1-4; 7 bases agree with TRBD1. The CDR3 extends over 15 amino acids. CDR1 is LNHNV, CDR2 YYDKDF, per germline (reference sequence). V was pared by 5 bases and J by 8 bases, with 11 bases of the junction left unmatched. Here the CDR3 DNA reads TGTGCCACCAGCGTCCCCGGCCAGGGGGGAGAAAAACTGTTTTTT. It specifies CATSVPGQGGEKLFF.

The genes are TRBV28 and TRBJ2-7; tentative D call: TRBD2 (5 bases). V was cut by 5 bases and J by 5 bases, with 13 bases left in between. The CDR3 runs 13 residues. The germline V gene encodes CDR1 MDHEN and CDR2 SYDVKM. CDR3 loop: CASSPGRQDEQYF. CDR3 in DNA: TGTGCCAGCAGTCCTGGGAGACAAGACGAGCAGTACTTC.

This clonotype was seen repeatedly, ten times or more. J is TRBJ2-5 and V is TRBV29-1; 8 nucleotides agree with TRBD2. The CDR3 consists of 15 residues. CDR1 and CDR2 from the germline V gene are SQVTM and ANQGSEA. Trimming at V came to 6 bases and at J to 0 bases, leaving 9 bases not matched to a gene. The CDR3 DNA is TGCAGCGTATCAACTAGCGGCACGTACCAAGAGACCCAGTACTTC. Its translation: CSVSTSGTYQETQYF.

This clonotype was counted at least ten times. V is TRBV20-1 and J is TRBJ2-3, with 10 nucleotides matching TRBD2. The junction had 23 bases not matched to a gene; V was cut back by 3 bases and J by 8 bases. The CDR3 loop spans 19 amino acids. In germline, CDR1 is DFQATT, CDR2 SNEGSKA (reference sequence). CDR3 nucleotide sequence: TGCAGTGCTAGCGCCGGACTTTTAGCGGGGGGCCTACTTGGGGGTACGCAGTATTTT. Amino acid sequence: CSASAGLLAGGLLGGTQYF.

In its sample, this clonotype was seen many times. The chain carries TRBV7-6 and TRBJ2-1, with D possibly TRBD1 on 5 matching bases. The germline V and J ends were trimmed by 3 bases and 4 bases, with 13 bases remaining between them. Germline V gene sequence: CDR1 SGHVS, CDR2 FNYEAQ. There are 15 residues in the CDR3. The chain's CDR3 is CASSLDTSRYNEQFF. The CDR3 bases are TGTGCCAGCAGCTTGGACACATCAAGGTACAATGAGCAGTTCTTC.

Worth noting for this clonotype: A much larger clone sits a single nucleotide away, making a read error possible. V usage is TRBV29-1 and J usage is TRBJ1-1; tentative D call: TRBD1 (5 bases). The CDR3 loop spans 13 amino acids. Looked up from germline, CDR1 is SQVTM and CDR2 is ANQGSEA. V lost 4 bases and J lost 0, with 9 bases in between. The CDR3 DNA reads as TGCAGCGTTGGAGACAGTATGAACACTGAAGCTTTCTTT. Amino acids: CSVGDSMNTEAFF.

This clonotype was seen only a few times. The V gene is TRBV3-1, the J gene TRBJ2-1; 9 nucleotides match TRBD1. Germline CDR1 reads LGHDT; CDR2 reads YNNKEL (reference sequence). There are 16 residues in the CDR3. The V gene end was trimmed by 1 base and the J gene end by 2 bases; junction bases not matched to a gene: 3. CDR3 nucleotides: TGTGCCAGCAGCCAAGGGGACAGGGTGCCCTACAATGAGCAGTTCTTC. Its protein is CASSQGDRVPYNEQFF.

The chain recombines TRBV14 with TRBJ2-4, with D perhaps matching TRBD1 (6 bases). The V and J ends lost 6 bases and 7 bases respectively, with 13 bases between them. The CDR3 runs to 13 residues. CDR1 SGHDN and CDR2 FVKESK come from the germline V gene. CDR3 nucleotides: TGTGCCAGCAGTCCTCAGGGGACCAACATTCAGTACTTC. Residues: CASSPQGTNIQYF.